This TCR beta chain derives from a study of tumor and adjacent non-tumor tissue in lung cancer. General observations from the study: Compared with tumor, normal lung showed significantly lower TCR diversity.

This clonotype was recorded many times. Its antigen is currently unknown. Germline V gives CDR1 DFQATT, CDR2 SNEGSKA (reference sequence). This CDR3 comprises 17 residues. V was pared by 5 bases and J by 0 bases, with 21 bases between. A modified ARM-PCR protocol with three rounds of nested PCR amplified TCRbeta. A single record per CDR3 protein comes from TCRdb applying MiXCR to the multiplex PCR reads. The sample includes over 60,000 distinct CDR3 sequences, around 75% of them seen just once. This sample's RNA came from whole unsorted tissue. The chain uses TRBV20-1 and TRBJ2-3, with D perhaps given as TRBD1 or TRBD2 (6 bases each). The sample taken for sequencing was lung tumor tissue. This TCR was sampled from a woman aged 50 to 65 with non-small cell lung cancer. CDR3 DNA sequence: TGCAGTGCTGGAGGGGGGAGGCAGGGCGATAGCACAGATACGCAGTATTTT. Protein: CSAGGGRQGDSTDTQYF.